This paragraph covers one TCR beta chain sequence. Both TRBC1 and TRBC2 were covered by a beta constant-region primer of two equimolar oligonucleotides. The ligated cDNA underwent four PCR rounds using SP2 and nested alpha and beta constant-region primers. One entry per CDR3 protein, called by TCRdb with MiXCR from the UMI-ligation and nested PCR reads. The sample yields over 100,000 distinct CDR3 sequences, approximately 37% seen once. The ends were cut back, 8 bases at V and 7 bases at J, with 21 bases in the middle. CDR1 and CDR2 from the germline V gene are WSHSY and SAAADI. This CDR3 contains 14 residues. The record originates from a study of naive and memory T cell subsets.

J is TRBJ2-7 and V is TRBV10-2, with D perhaps given as TRBD1 or TRBD2 (6 bases each). The sequenced material came from central memory CD4+ T cells from blood. The sequence was collected from a human donor in good health. CDR3 loop: CASGMEVGAGEQYF. The DNA for the CDR3 is TGCGCCAGCGGGATGGAAGTGGGGGCGGGAGAGCAGTACTTC.